A selection of T cell receptor beta chains follows, all from one sample in a study of blood T cell repertoires in COVID-19. Sequenced by immunoSEQ multiplex PCR; TCRdb stores in-frame clones only, minus some. The profile covers about 310,000 clones, with over 75% appearing a single time and 1% taken by the ten largest. Source material: peripheral blood. The receptors shown here come from a man over 45 with active or convalescent COVID-19. CDR3s include the opening cysteine and the closing phenylalanine or tryptophan. The D gene is left open where the match is weak. Not every row has a clone size; where given, it reads once, few, many or a size class.

J gene | V gene | D gene | clone size | CDR3 DNA | CDR3 protein
TRBJ1-5 | TRBV30 | NA | NA | TGTGCCTGGAGTCAAGCAGGCCCCCGGGGGTCCCAGCATTTT | CAWSQAGPRGSQHF
TRBJ2-7 | TRBV24-1 | NA | few | TGTGCCACCAGTGATGCCCAGGGGTCCTACGAGCAGTACTTC | CATSDAQGSYEQYF
TRBJ1-3 | TRBV28 | TRBD1 | NA | TGTGCCAGCAGTTCATATCCGGGACAGGAGAGCTCTGGAAACACCATATATTTT | CASSSYPGQESSGNTIYF
TRBJ2-2 | TRBV3-1/TRBV3-2 | NA | once | TGTGCCAGCAGCCAATTTTCGAGGCGAAACACCGGGGAGCTGTTTTTT | CASSQFSRRNTGELFF
TRBJ1-3 | TRBV7-2 | NA | NA | TGTGCCAGCAGCCCGGGGGGAAACACCATATATTTT | CASSPGGNTIYF
TRBJ2-7 | TRBV9 | NA | few | TGTGCCAGCAGCCCCCAGGGGAACAACTACGAGCAGTACTTC | CASSPQGNNYEQYF
TRBJ1-1 | TRBV11-2 | NA | NA | TGTGCCAGCACTCCCTTGCAGGGCCAGGCCACTGAAGCTTTCTTT | CASTPLQGQATEAFF
TRBJ1-1 | TRBV6-1 | NA | NA | TGTGCCAGCAGTGAACAATCTGAAGCTTTCTTT | CASSEQSEAFF
TRBJ2-3 | TRBV11-2 | TRBD1 | NA | TGTGCCAGCAGTCCAAACAGGGGGCGCACAGATACGCAGTATTTT | CASSPNRGRTDTQYF
TRBJ2-3 | TRBV18 | NA | NA | TGTGCCAGCTCACCAAGGTCGGGGGGCACAGATACGCAGTATTTT | CASSPRSGGTDTQYF
TRBJ2-7 | TRBV27 | NA | NA | TGTGCCAGCAGTTTTCAGGGCTCCTACGAGCAGTACTTC | CASSFQGSYEQYF
TRBJ2-3 | TRBV5-1 | NA | NA | TGCGCCAGCAGCTTGGAGATGGGCATCAGTTACACAGATACGCAGTATTTT | CASSLEMGISYTDTQYF
TRBJ1-2 | TRBV19 | TRBD1 | NA | TGTGCCAGTAGTGTTCAGGGGGCGCAGGACTATGGCTACACCTTC | CASSVQGAQDYGYTF
TRBJ2-2 | TRBV19 | TRBD2 | NA | TGTGCCAGTAAGACTAGCGGGCCCTTTAACACCGGGGAGCTGTTTTTT | CASKTSGPFNTGELFF
TRBJ1-6 | TRBV7-9 | NA | NA | TGTGCCAGCAGCTTAGATCGGGGGAATTCACCCCTCCACTTT | CASSLDRGNSPLHF
TRBJ1-6 | TRBV10-3 | NA | NA | TGTGCCATCAGTGAACACGGGGGTGGGTATAATTCACCCCTCCACTTT | CAISEHGGGYNSPLHF
TRBJ1-2 | TRBV7-3 | TRBD1 | once | TGTGCCAGCAGCTCTCGGGACAGGGAAGGGACGGGCTATGGCTACACCTTC | CASSSRDREGTGYGYTF